A selection of T cell receptor beta chains follows, all from one sample in a study of T cells in Graves' hyperthyroidism and ophthalmopathy. TCRdb ran MiXCR on the multiplex PCR reads and lists one entry per CDR3 protein. The sample has approximately 610,000 distinct CDR3 sequences, under 15% seen once; the top ten hold roughly 4.5%. Input material: blood. These receptors all stem from a woman between 40 and 50 years old with Graves' ophthalmopathy. The CDR3 runs from the conserved cysteine through the conserved F or W. Fields, in order: J gene, V gene, D gene, clone size, CDR3 length, CDR3 protein, CDR3 DNA. A D gene is named only where the DNA matches it firmly. Not all rows give a size; the values are once, few, many and, for expanded clones, a class.

J gene: TRBJ1-5; V gene: TRBV10-2; D gene: .; clone size: many; CDR3 length: 15; CDR3 protein: CASSEGQGSNQPQHF; CDR3 DNA: TGCGCCAGCAGCGAGGGGCAGGGGAGCAATCAGCCCCAGCATTTT
J gene: TRBJ1-5; V gene: TRBV18; D gene: TRBD1; clone size: few; CDR3 length: 15; CDR3 protein: CASSPGTGTNQPQHF; CDR3 DNA: TGTGCCAGCTCACCAGGGACAGGAACAAATCAGCCCCAGCATTTT
J gene: TRBJ1-1; V gene: TRBV2; D gene: .; clone size: few; CDR3 length: 13; CDR3 protein: CASNSQGNPEAFF; CDR3 DNA: TGTGCCAGCAACTCACAGGGAAACCCTGAAGCTTTCTTT
J gene: TRBJ1-1; V gene: TRBV27; D gene: .; clone size: many; CDR3 length: 12; CDR3 protein: CASSFPTGRAFF; CDR3 DNA: TGTGCCAGCAGTTTCCCAACTGGGAGGGCTTTCTTT
J gene: TRBJ2-2; V gene: TRBV7-2; D gene: TRBD2; clone size: many; CDR3 length: 18; CDR3 protein: CASKAYARLAGDTGELFF; CDR3 DNA: TGTGCCAGTAAAGCTTACGCGCGACTAGCGGGAGACACCGGGGAGCTGTTTTTT
J gene: TRBJ1-2; V gene: TRBV20-1; D gene: .; clone size: many; CDR3 length: 17; CDR3 protein: CSARIAPTDSWNYGYTF; CDR3 DNA: TGCAGTGCTAGGATCGCTCCGACTGACAGCTGGAACTATGGCTACACCTTC
J gene: TRBJ1-5; V gene: TRBV19; D gene: .; clone size: few; CDR3 length: 15; CDR3 protein: CASSILRGGTQPQHF; CDR3 DNA: TGTGCCAGTAGTATTCTCAGGGGTGGCACTCAGCCCCAGCATTTT
J gene: TRBJ2-7; V gene: TRBV6-1; D gene: TRBD2; clone size: many; CDR3 length: 15; CDR3 protein: CASSATSGTLREQYF; CDR3 DNA: TGTGCCAGCAGTGCCACTAGCGGGACGCTCCGCGAGCAGTACTTC
J gene: TRBJ2-4; V gene: TRBV12-3/TRBV12-4; D gene: TRBD1; clone size: many; CDR3 length: 18; CDR3 protein: CASSFRGQARLAKNIQYF; CDR3 DNA: TGTGCCAGCAGTTTCAGGGGGCAGGCCCGTTTAGCCAAAAACATTCAGTACTTC
J gene: TRBJ2-5; V gene: TRBV19; D gene: .; clone size: few; CDR3 length: 14; CDR3 protein: CASSIVGVGETQYF; CDR3 DNA: TGTGCCAGTAGTATAGTCGGGGTGGGGGAGACCCAGTACTTC
J gene: TRBJ2-7; V gene: TRBV29-1; D gene: .; clone size: many; CDR3 length: 14; CDR3 protein: CSVEDNGSGYEQYF; CDR3 DNA: TGCAGCGTTGAAGACAACGGTAGTGGGTACGAGCAGTACTTC
J gene: TRBJ2-7; V gene: TRBV5-5; D gene: .; clone size: many; CDR3 length: 15; CDR3 protein: CASSLRLGLSYEQYF; CDR3 DNA: TGTGCCAGCAGCTTGAGGCTAGGCCTCTCCTACGAGCAGTACTTC
J gene: TRBJ2-5; V gene: TRBV5-1; D gene: TRBD2; clone size: many; CDR3 length: 17; CDR3 protein: CASSGGLAGGPRETQYF; CDR3 DNA: TGCGCCAGCAGCGGTGGACTAGCGGGAGGGCCTCGGGAGACCCAGTACTTC
J gene: TRBJ1-1; V gene: TRBV5-1; D gene: .; clone size: many; CDR3 length: 14; CDR3 protein: CASTVGAENTEAFF; CDR3 DNA: TGCGCCAGCACCGTAGGGGCTGAGAACACTGAAGCTTTCTTT
J gene: TRBJ1-2; V gene: TRBV10-3; D gene: .; clone size: few; CDR3 length: 15; CDR3 protein: CAISEPDGRIYGYTF; CDR3 DNA: TGTGCCATCAGTGAGCCGGACGGAAGGATCTATGGCTACACCTTC
J gene: TRBJ2-1; V gene: TRBV19; D gene: .; clone size: many; CDR3 length: 13; CDR3 protein: CASGRGTGNEQFF; CDR3 DNA: TGTGCCAGTGGGCGCGGGACTGGAAATGAGCAGTTCTTC
J gene: TRBJ2-7; V gene: TRBV10-3; D gene: .; clone size: few; CDR3 length: 15; CDR3 protein: CAISESQGEAYEQYF; CDR3 DNA: TGTGCCATCAGTGAGTCCCAGGGTGAGGCCTACGAGCAGTACTTC
J gene: TRBJ1-5; V gene: TRBV28; D gene: .; clone size: .; CDR3 length: 13; CDR3 protein: CASSFGGHQPQHF; CDR3 DNA: TGTGCCAGCAGTTTCGGAGGACATCAGCCCCAGCATTTT
J gene: TRBJ1-1; V gene: TRBV6-1; D gene: .; clone size: many; CDR3 length: 14; CDR3 protein: CAARVGWMNTEAFF; CDR3 DNA: TGTGCCGCCAGAGTCGGGTGGATGAACACTGAAGCTTTCTTT
J gene: TRBJ2-7; V gene: TRBV20-1; D gene: .; clone size: many; CDR3 length: 13; CDR3 protein: CSANYRSSYEQYF; CDR3 DNA: TGCAGTGCTAATTACCGGAGCTCCTACGAGCAGTACTTC
J gene: TRBJ1-1; V gene: TRBV28; D gene: .; clone size: .; CDR3 length: 13; CDR3 protein: CASRGNLNTEAFF; CDR3 DNA: TGTGCCAGCAGAGGGAATTTGAACACTGAAGCTTTCTTT